Shown below are 8 T cell receptor beta chains from a single sample sequenced in a study of shared clonotypes between healthy human individuals. The data were produced by immunoSEQ multiplex PCR, yet TCRdb's version contains in-frame clones alone and is incomplete. The table records roughly 660,000 clones, 90% of them present only once. Input material: memory CD8+ T cells from PBMCs. Subset in this sample: CD45RO+ cells pooled with CCR7-negative TemRA cells. These receptors originate from a man aged 18 to 30 in good health. Some clones in this sample may be carry-over from other donors' samples.

This chain joins TRBV28 and TRBJ1-3; tentative D call: TRBD1 (5 bases). V was trimmed by 2 bases and J by 3 bases, leaving 17 bases between them. This CDR3 has 17 residues. CDR1 and CDR2 from the germline V gene are MDHEN and SYDVKM. CDR3 sequence reads: CASSLGLWGTGGNTIYF. In nucleotides, the CDR3 is TGTGCCAGCAGTTTAGGTCTCTGGGGCACAGGTGGAAACACCATATATTTT.

The chain has TRBV5-1 and TRBJ2-1; a possible D gene is TRBD2 (5 bases). Germline V gene data show CDR1 as SGHRS and CDR2 as YFSETQ. The CDR3 contains 13 residues. With 2 bases removed from V and 7 bases from J, the gap between germline ends came to 10 bases. CDR3 nucleotide sequence: TGCGCCAGCAGCTTCGGGGTCTCGAATGAGCAGTTCTTC. Translated, it gives CASSFGVSNEQFF. Full variable domain (rest looked up from reference TRBV5-1 and TRBJ2-1): KAGVTQTPRYLIKTRGQQVTLSCSPISGHRSVSWYQQTPGQGLQFLFEYFSETQRNKGNFPGRFSGRQFSNSRSEMNVSTLELGDSALYLCASSFGVSNEQFFGPGTRLTVL.

The chain carries TRBV10-3 and TRBJ1-2; 9 bases align to TRBD1. The V and J ends lost 6 bases and 6 bases, in that order; junction bases with no gene match: 5. CDR1 ENHRY and CDR2 SYGVKD come from the germline V gene. The CDR3 consists of 13 residues. The CDR3 DNA is TGTGCCATCAGGATCGGGACAGGGAATGGCTACACCTTC. Translating it yields CAIRIGTGNGYTF.

CDR3 bases: TGTGCCAGCAGCTTTAGTCCCTCCGGGCACAATGAGCAGTTCTTC. Protein: CASSFSPSGHNEQFF. V gene TRBV7-9 combines with J gene TRBJ2-1; no reliable D call. Germline V gene sequence: CDR1 SEHNR, CDR2 FQNEAQ (reference sequence). Deletions cut 3 bases from V and 5 bases from J, with 14 bases between. This CDR3 has 15 residues.

This chain connects TRBV19 to TRBJ2-7, with D perhaps matching TRBD2 (6 bases). The V gene lost 4 bases and the J gene lost 4 bases, with 23 bases spanning the gap. The germline CDR1 and CDR2 sequences are LNHDA and SQIVND (reference sequence). CDR3 length equals 17 residues. In DNA, the CDR3 is TGTGCCAGTAGTAGTGATTTAGAGGAGGGGACTTCATACGAGCAGTACTTC. It specifies CASSSDLEEGTSYEQYF.

CDR3: CASSTIEGHRLAYEQYF. The DNA of the CDR3 is TGTGCCAGCAGTACCATCGAAGGACACCGTCTCGCCTACGAGCAGTACTTC. The chain has TRBV11-2 and TRBJ2-7, with a tentative D call TRBD1 (5 bases). The CDR3 totals 17 residues. Trimming cost V 6 bases and J 2 bases, with 23 bases left between them. Germline lookup yields CDR1 SGHAT and CDR2 FQNNGV.

In this sample, this clone turned up once. The chain employs TRBV13 and TRBJ2-1; no reliable D call. Per germline, CDR1 PRHDT and CDR2 FYEKMQ (reference sequence). V was trimmed by 5 bases and J by 0 bases, leaving 14 bases between them. The CDR3 sequence is 16 residues long. CDR3 sequence: CASSLEASYSYNEQFF. The CDR3 region has the DNA TGTGCCAGCAGCCTAGAGGCGAGTTACTCCTACAATGAGCAGTTCTTC. The full variable domain, in which reference TRBV13 and TRBJ2-1 provide the parts outside the CDR3, is AAGVIQSPRHLIKEKRETATLKCYPIPRHDTVYWYQQGPGQDPQFLISFYEKMQSDKGSIPDRFSAQQFSDYHSELNMSSLELGDSALYFCASSLEASYSYNEQFFGPGTRLTVL.

This chain links TRBV28 with TRBJ1-6; unclear D gene. With 6 bases removed from V and 17 bases from J, the gap between germline ends came to 14 bases. This CDR3 has 11 amino acids. Germline assignment: CDR1 MDHEN and CDR2 SYDVKM. CDR3: CASSLPGPFHF. The CDR3 DNA follows: TGTGCCAGCAGCCTACCCGGGCCCTTCCACTTT.